This section outlines one TCR beta chain sequence together with its context. The table came from immunoSEQ multiplex PCR; TCRdb's copy has only in-frame clones and leaves some out. Here the sample spans about 250,000 clones, 85% being singletons. This entry belongs to a study of blood T cell repertoires in COVID-19. Study-wide context: Whether acute or convalescent, the COVID-19 samples came from the United States, Italy and Spain.

CDR1 is SNHLY, CDR2 FYNNEI, per germline. Trimming took 8 bases from V and 10 from J, leaving 12 bases between them. The CDR3 totals 11 residues. The clonotype was recovered from a man aged 50 or older with active or convalescent COVID-19. The material sequenced was peripheral blood. The chain carries TRBV2 and TRBJ2-4; D is possibly TRBD2 (5 bases). DNA for the CDR3: TGTGCCAGCCTGCTAGCTGCTATTCAGTACTTC. It codes for CASLLAAIQYF.